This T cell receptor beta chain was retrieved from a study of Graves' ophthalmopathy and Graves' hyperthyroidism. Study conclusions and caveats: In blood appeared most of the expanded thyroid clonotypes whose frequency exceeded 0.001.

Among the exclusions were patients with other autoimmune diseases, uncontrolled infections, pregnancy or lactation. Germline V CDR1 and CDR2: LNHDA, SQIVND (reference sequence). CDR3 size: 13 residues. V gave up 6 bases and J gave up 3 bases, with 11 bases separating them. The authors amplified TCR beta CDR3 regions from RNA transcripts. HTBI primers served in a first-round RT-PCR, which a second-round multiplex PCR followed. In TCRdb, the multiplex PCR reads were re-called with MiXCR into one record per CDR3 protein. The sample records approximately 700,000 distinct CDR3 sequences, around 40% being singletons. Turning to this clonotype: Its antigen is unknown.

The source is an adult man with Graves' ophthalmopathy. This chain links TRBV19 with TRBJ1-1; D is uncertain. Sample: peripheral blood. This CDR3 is CASREGRDTEAFF. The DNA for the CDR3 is TGTGCCAGTAGGGAAGGGAGGGACACTGAAGCTTTCTTT.